These 23 T cell receptor beta chains share one sample of origin, sequenced in a study of Graves' ophthalmopathy and Graves' hyperthyroidism. Amplification of TCR beta CDR3 regions used RNA transcripts. Second-round multiplex PCR came after a first-round RT-PCR that employed HTBI primers. Using its own MiXCR run on the multiplex PCR reads, TCRdb lists one record per CDR3 protein. Of fewer than 350,000 distinct CDR3 sequences detected, roughly 16% appear once; the ten largest clones hold about 12%. Material for sequencing was peripheral blood. The source is an adult man with Graves' ophthalmopathy.

Only a few counts were recorded for this clonotype. This clone may be a read error of a much larger clone one base away. The chain uses TRBV10-3 and TRBJ2-7; the match to TRBD1 covers 9 bases. J gave up 2 bases and V 8 bases, and 7 bases lay outside the gene matches. CDR3 length equals 14 residues. Germline V gene lookup returns CDR1 ENHRY and CDR2 SYGVKD. CDR3 region: CAIGGQGWTYEQYF. The CDR3 nucleotides read TGTGCCATCGGAGGACAGGGGTGGACCTACGAGCAGTACTTC.

The table lists this clonotype with many counts. This chain uses TRBV7-9 with TRBJ2-5; 9 bases are a match to TRBD2. Per the germline V gene, CDR1 is SEHNR and CDR2 is FQNEAQ (reference sequence). This CDR3 has 16 amino acids. V gave up 4 bases and J gave up 5 bases; unmatched junction bases: 11. Here the CDR3 DNA reads TGTGCCAGCAGCTCACGTAGCGGGAGCGGGGAGGAGACCCAGTACTTC. This sequence encodes CASSSRSGSGEETQYF.

V gene TRBV6-5 combines with J gene TRBJ1-6; D remains unclear. Per germline, CDR1 MNHEY and CDR2 SVGAGI. This CDR3 region has 15 residues. V shed 2 bases and J shed 7 bases, with 12 bases lying between them. CDR3 protein: CASSYVAGENSPLHF. As DNA, the CDR3 is TGTGCCAGCAGTTACGTGGCAGGAGAGAATTCACCCCTCCACTTT.

This clonotype has ten or more counts. The chain couples TRBV7-9 to TRBJ2-5, with 8 bases lining up with TRBD2. The junction had 5 bases not matched to a gene; V was cut back by 1 base and J by 4 bases. This CDR3 has 15 residues. Per germline, CDR1 SEHNR and CDR2 FQNEAQ (reference sequence). CDR3 nucleotide sequence: TGTGCCAGCAGCTTAGGTTGGCTAGCGGGAGAGACCCAGTACTTC. The encoded protein is CASSLGWLAGETQYF.

This clonotype was seen repeatedly, ten times or more. This chain links TRBV7-9 with TRBJ1-2; tentatively, D is TRBD1 (6 bases). The germline V gene encodes CDR1 SEHNR and CDR2 FQNEAQ (reference sequence). The CDR3 is 12 amino acids. The V end lost 4 bases, the J end lost 7 bases, and 10 bases lay between the germline ends. The CDR3 DNA reads as TGTGCCAGCAGCTCGTACAGGGCTGGCTACACCTTC. Translating gives CASSSYRAGYTF.

This clonotype was observed at least ten times. This chain uses TRBV20-1 with TRBJ1-2; D possibly corresponds to TRBD1 (5 bases). The CDR3 consists of 14 residues. V was pared by 6 bases and J by 5 bases, with 19 bases between. CDR1 and CDR2 (germline): DFQATT, SNEGSKA (reference sequence). CDR3 coding DNA: TGCAGTGCGACCCTCCAGGGAAAACAATATGGCTACACCTTC. Protein product: CSATLQGKQYGYTF.

This clonotype was seen many times. The V gene is TRBV30, the J gene TRBJ1-2; D call uncertain. Germline V gene sequence: CDR1 GTSNPN, CDR2 SVGIG (reference sequence). Trimming removed 2 bases from V and 1 base from J, with 8 bases in between. CDR3 length: 13 residues. The DNA of the CDR3 is TGTGCCTGGAGTCCGACTAGTAACTATGGCTACACCTTC. Translating gives CAWSPTSNYGYTF.

The sample holds many counts of this clonotype. The chain recombines TRBV7-9 with TRBJ2-5, with TRBD2 matching over 13 bases. There are 16 residues in the CDR3. The germline V gene encodes CDR1 SEHNR and CDR2 FQNEAQ (reference sequence). V dropped 4 bases and J dropped 3; count of bases not matched to a gene: 5. CDR3 region: CASSSRTSGREETQYF. In nucleotides, the CDR3 is TGTGCCAGCAGCTCACGGACTAGCGGGAGAGAAGAGACCCAGTACTTC.

The chain uses TRBV7-2 and TRBJ2-5, with TRBD1 matching 9 bases. V lost 4 bases and J lost 2; bases outside the gene matches: 8. Germline loops: CDR1 SGHTA, CDR2 FQGNSA. The CDR3 covers 16 residues. DNA for the CDR3: TGTGCCAGCAGCTCCTCCCGACAGGGGGGTCAAGAGACCCAGTACTTC. Translating it yields CASSSSRQGGQETQYF. The variable domain in full, completed from reference TRBV7-2 and TRBJ2-5, reads GAGVSQSPSNKVTEKGKDVELRCDPISGHTALYWYRQSLGQGLEFLIYFQGNSAPDKSGLPSDRFSAERTGGSVSTLTIQRTQQEDSAVYLCASSSSRQGGQETQYFGPGTRLLVL.

The chain links TRBV28 to TRBJ1-1, with 7 positions matching TRBD1. The V gene's germline CDR1 is MDHEN and CDR2 SYDVKM. CDR3 length: 14 amino acids. Unmatched junction bases numbered 5, after V lost 5 bases and J lost 2 bases. CDR3: CASSTDRVNTEAFF. In DNA, the CDR3 is TGTGCCAGCAGTACCGACAGGGTCAACACTGAAGCTTTCTTT.

The chain employs TRBV6-5 and TRBJ2-3, with D perhaps TRBD1 (5 bases). Germline loops: CDR1 MNHEY, CDR2 SVGAGI. CDR3 length: 15 amino acids. The germline V and J ends were trimmed by 4 bases and 2 bases, with 13 bases remaining between them. The CDR3 spells CASSFSAGITDTQYF. The CDR3 nucleotides are TGTGCCAGCAGTTTCTCGGCAGGGATCACAGATACGCAGTATTTT.

The sample holds many counts of this clonotype. V is TRBV7-9 and J is TRBJ2-7; D is undetermined. Germline V CDR1 and CDR2: SEHNR, FQNEAQ (reference sequence). CDR3 size: 13 residues. Trimming pared 1 base from V and 6 bases from J, leaving 10 bases between. In DNA, the CDR3 is TGTGCCAGCAGCTTAGATGCCCCGGGCGAGCAGTACTTC. Translating it yields CASSLDAPGEQYF.

This clonotype was seen repeatedly, ten times or more. The chain has TRBV19 and TRBJ1-5, with 9 positions matching TRBD1. Germline lookup yields CDR1 LNHDA and CDR2 SQIVND (reference sequence). J lost 2 bases, V lost 5 bases, and 16 bases had no gene match. The length of the CDR3 is 19 residues. The CDR3 is CASSPISQGAMEGNQPQHF. In DNA form, the CDR3 reads TGTGCCAGTAGTCCCATCTCACAGGGGGCCATGGAAGGCAATCAGCCCCAGCATTTT.

This clonotype showed up just a few times. This chain joins TRBV9 and TRBJ2-5; TRBD2 agrees at 12 bases. The CDR3 sequence is 16 residues long. CDR1 and CDR2 from the germline V gene are SGDLS and YYNGEE. The V gene end was trimmed by 4 bases and the J gene end by 5 bases; junction bases not matched to a gene: 9. The CDR3 coding sequence is TGTGCCAGCAGCCCCAGGACTAGCGGGATTGGGGAGACCCAGTACTTC. It specifies CASSPRTSGIGETQYF.

At least ten counts were recorded for this clonotype. This CDR3 reads CASSSTGVEDYEQYF. DNA of the CDR3: TGTGCCAGCAGTTCTACGGGGGTAGAAGACTACGAGCAGTACTTC. The chain employs TRBV6-5 and TRBJ2-7; maybe TRBD2 (6 bases). Germline V CDR1 and CDR2: MNHEY, SVGAGI. The CDR3 sequence is 15 residues long. V dropped 4 bases and J dropped 3 bases, with 16 bases sitting between them.

This clonotype was recorded at least ten times. This sequence joins TRBV4-1 and TRBJ1-1, with a possible D match to TRBD1 (6 bases). This CDR3 spans 17 amino acids. Germline lookup yields CDR1 MGHRA and CDR2 YSYEKL. Trimming stripped 4 bases from V and 0 bases from J, with 18 bases between. The CDR3: CASSRGQTGTLNTEAFF. The DNA of the CDR3 is TGCGCCAGCAGCCGGGGTCAAACCGGGACACTGAACACTGAAGCTTTCTTT.

In this sample, this clonotype turned up many times. The CDR3 DNA reads TGTGCCAGCAGCTTTAATATGGGGGGAATTGGAAACACCATATATTTT. Protein: CASSFNMGGIGNTIYF. V usage is TRBV7-2 and J usage is TRBJ1-3; D possibly corresponds to TRBD1 (5 bases). The CDR3 contains 16 residues. Per germline, CDR1 SGHTA and CDR2 FQGNSA. Trimming took 3 bases from V and 3 from J, leaving 15 bases between them.

This rearrangement joins TRBV27 to TRBJ2-1; possibly TRBD1 or TRBD2 for D (5 bases each). V was shortened by 4 bases and J by 8 bases, with 12 bases between the two germline ends. The length of the CDR3 is 13 residues. Looked up from germline, CDR1 is MNHEY and CDR2 is SMNVEV (reference sequence). The CDR3 DNA reads TGTGCCAGCAGTTCGGGGCCAGGCGATGAGCAGTTCTTC. Its translation is CASSSGPGDEQFF.

The J gene is TRBJ1-1, the V gene TRBV12-3 or TRBV12-4; D not resolved. The CDR3 consists of 14 residues. V lost 9 bases and J 3 bases, leaving 17 bases between the germline ends. The CDR3 is CASRRRGSDTEAFF. The CDR3 nucleotides are TGTGCCAGTAGGAGGCGAGGATCTGACACTGAAGCTTTCTTT.

This clonotype was detected many times. J is TRBJ2-5 and V is TRBV6-1; the match to TRBD1 covers 10 bases. V lost 0 bases, J lost 5 bases, and 6 bases stayed unmatched. Germline V CDR1 and CDR2: MNHNS, SASEGT. This CDR3 is built from 16 residues. The CDR3 region is CASSEAAGQGLETQYF. CDR3 nucleotide sequence: TGTGCCAGCAGTGAAGCGGCGGGACAGGGGCTGGAGACCCAGTACTTC.

This clonotype was detected many times. The gene calls are TRBV5-1 and TRBJ1-1, with D possibly TRBD1 on 6 matching bases. The CDR3 totals 15 residues. Germline CDR1 reads SGHRS; CDR2 reads YFSETQ. V lost 2 bases and J lost 0, with 11 bases in between. CDR3: CASSLKQGLNTEAFF. Written as DNA, the CDR3 is TGCGCCAGCAGCTTAAAACAGGGCCTGAACACTGAAGCTTTCTTT.

The rearrangement uses TRBV11-1 and TRBJ2-7; TRBD1 matches at 10 bases. The V and J ends lost 0 bases and 3 bases, in that order; junction bases with no gene match: 5. From germline, CDR1 is SGHAT and CDR2 FQDESV (reference sequence). This CDR3 spans 16 amino acids. CDR3 sequence: CASSLARTGGVYEQYF. The CDR3 region has the DNA TGTGCCAGCAGCTTAGCGAGGACAGGGGGAGTCTACGAGCAGTACTTC.

This clonotype was detected ten times or more. The chain is built from TRBV14 and TRBJ1-1, with 7 bases fitting TRBD1. Germline V gene sequence: CDR1 SGHDN, CDR2 FVKESK. With V trimmed by 3 bases and J by 0 bases, 7 bases remained unmatched. CDR3 length: 16 residues. The DNA of the CDR3 is TGTGCCAGCAGCCATATCCCGACAGGGATGAACACTGAAGCTTTCTTT. Its protein is CASSHIPTGMNTEAFF.